Shown below are 23 T cell receptor beta chains from a single sample sequenced in a study of blood T cell repertoires in COVID-19 (dated by TCRdb to 2018 to 2021). Libraries were made using the immunoSEQ multiplex PCR assay. Imported from immuneACCESS, the table was reduced by TCRdb to in-frame sequences with V and J called. These copies leave out some clones; in studies compared against another copy, an unresolved V gene accounts for under half, and the cause of the remainder is not known. The sample includes 200,000 to 250,000 clones, with roughly four fifths observed a single time. The ten largest clonotypes hold 9.5% to 15% of the sample. The sequenced material came from peripheral blood. The receptors were gathered from a woman aged 40 to 50 with acute or convalescent COVID-19.

The genes are TRBV6-1 and TRBJ1-1, with D unclear. The CDR3 sequence is 16 residues long. Between the trimmed V and J ends, which lost 1 base and 7 bases, there was a span of 19 bases. Germline V gives CDR1 MNHNS, CDR2 SASEGT. CDR3 protein: CASSEVPGSGKSEAFF. CDR3 in DNA: TGTGCCAGCAGTGAAGTTCCGGGGAGTGGAAAGAGTGAAGCTTTCTTT.

The rearrangement uses TRBV4-1 and TRBJ2-1; no firm D call. This CDR3 region has 13 residues. CDR1 is MGHRA and CDR2 is YSYEKL in the germline V gene. Trimming removed 3 bases at V and 9 bases at J, with 12 bases between. The DNA of the CDR3 is TGCGCCAGCAGCCACTCGAGGCGGAGTGAGCAGTTCTTC. The encoded protein is CASSHSRRSEQFF.

The genes are TRBV28 and TRBJ1-6; 7 positions agree with TRBD1. CDR1 is MDHEN and CDR2 is SYDVKM in the germline V gene. The V and J ends lost 4 bases and 6 bases, in that order; junction bases with no gene match: 6. CDR3 length: 15 amino acids. The CDR3 sequence: CASSSTGQANSPLHF. The CDR3 region has the DNA TGTGCCAGCAGTTCGACAGGGCAAGCTAATTCACCCCTCCACTTT.

The rearrangement uses TRBV24-1 and TRBJ2-7, with 8 bases aligning to TRBD1. The CDR3 length is 16 residues. The junction had 10 bases not matched to a gene; V was cut back by 3 bases and J by 4 bases. Germline values: CDR1 KGHDR, CDR2 SFDVKD. CDR3: CATSDTGTGRNYEQYF. The CDR3, as DNA: TGTGCCACCAGTGATACGGGGACAGGAAGAAATTACGAGCAGTACTTC.

The chain recombines TRBV27 with TRBJ2-7; D is ambiguous. Germline CDR1 MNHEY, CDR2 SMNVEV (reference sequence). The V and J ends lost 6 bases and 2 bases respectively, with 14 bases between them. The CDR3 length is 14 residues. As DNA, the CDR3 is TGTGCCAGCAGCCCCGGGTCGAAGCCCTACGAGCAGTACTTC. Translation gives CASSPGSKPYEQYF.

For the CDR3, the DNA is TGTGCCAGCAGCCAAGATAACGGCAGGGGTAATGAAAAACTGTTTTTT. Translation: CASSQDNGRGNEKLFF. V gene TRBV3-1 (or the pseudogene TRBV3-2) combines with J gene TRBJ1-4; TRBD1 might be the D (6 bases). The germline V gene has CDR1 LGHDT and CDR2 YNNKEL (reference sequence). The CDR3 is 16 amino acids. Between the trimmed V and J ends, which lost 0 bases and 4 bases, there was a span of 12 bases.

V is TRBV7-9 and J is TRBJ2-1; TRBD2 matches at 12 bases. Trimming at V came to 3 bases and at J to 5 bases, leaving 2 bases not matched to a gene. Germline V gives CDR1 SEHNR, CDR2 FQNEAQ (reference sequence). CDR3 length equals 15 residues. The CDR3 protein is CASSFGLAGNNEQFF. In nucleotides, the CDR3 is TGTGCCAGCAGCTTCGGACTAGCGGGGAACAATGAGCAGTTCTTC.

This clone occurred once. The V and J genes are TRBV24-1 and TRBJ2-3; the D gene is possibly TRBD2 (6 bases). V was clipped by 3 bases and J by 3 bases, with 18 bases between them. Germline-derived CDR1 and CDR2 are KGHDR and SFDVKD. The CDR3 runs 17 residues. The DNA for the CDR3 is TGTGCCACCAGTGATCGCCGCCCGGGACTCAGGACAGATACGCAGTATTTT. This encodes CATSDRRPGLRTDTQYF.

The chain carries TRBV2 and TRBJ2-2, with no clear D. Trimming left V 1 base short and J 7 bases short, with 10 bases between. This CDR3 is 14 amino acids long. Per germline, CDR1 SNHLY and CDR2 FYNNEI. The CDR3 bases are TGTGCCAGCAGTGAAGTAACACCCAGCGGGGAGCTGTTTTTT. Protein sequence: CASSEVTPSGELFF.

The rearrangement uses TRBV5-6 and TRBJ1-1, with D tentatively TRBD1 (5 bases). This CDR3 is 15 amino acids long. The V and J ends lost 0 bases and 2 bases respectively, with 11 bases between them. Germline loops: CDR1 SGHDT, CDR2 YYEEEE. CDR3 bases: TGTGCCAGCAGCTTGGTATGGGACTATAACACTGAAGCTTTCTTT. Translated: CASSLVWDYNTEAFF.

This clone appeared a few times. This chain joins TRBV30 and TRBJ1-3; no reliable D call. The CDR3 totals 15 residues. Deletions cut 0 bases from V and 3 bases from J, with 12 bases between. Per the germline V gene, CDR1 is GTSNPN and CDR2 is SVGIG (reference sequence). CDR3 residues: CAWSVGGMVGNTIYF. In DNA, the CDR3 is TGTGCCTGGAGTGTAGGAGGGATGGTTGGAAACACCATATATTTT.

The V call is TRBV5-1, the J call TRBJ1-4; 8 bases line up with TRBD1. Germline CDR1 is SGHRS and CDR2 is YFSETQ. The J segment lost 8 bases and the V segment lost 4 bases, leaving 13 bases of the junction unmatched. This CDR3 comprises 16 residues. The CDR3 nucleotides are TGCGCCAGCAGCCTGCAGCCCCAGGGGGCAGGAGAAAAACTGTTTTTT. Encoded protein: CASSLQPQGAGEKLFF.

This chain connects TRBV12-3 or TRBV12-4 to TRBJ2-1; 7 bases line up with TRBD2. This CDR3 contains 13 residues. J was trimmed by 4 bases and V by 3 bases; bases with no gene match: 0. The CDR3 nucleotides are TGTGCCAGCAGTTTGGGGGGGTACAATGAGCAGTTCTTC. It is translated as CASSLGGYNEQFF.

This sequence joins TRBV6-1 and TRBJ2-2, with D perhaps matching TRBD1 (6 bases). The V end lost 6 bases, the J end lost 3 bases, and 8 bases lay between the germline ends. Germline V gene lookup returns CDR1 MNHNS and CDR2 SASEGT. This CDR3 is 13 amino acids long. CDR3 amino acids: CASSQGYTGELFF. CDR3 DNA: TGTGCCAGCAGCCAGGGGTACACCGGGGAGCTGTTTTTT.

This chain uses TRBV19 with TRBJ2-7; 8 nucleotides match TRBD1. The germline CDR1 and CDR2 sequences are LNHDA and SQIVND (reference sequence). V trimming: 8 bases; J trimming: 0 bases; junction bases outside the gene matches: 6. This CDR3 region has 14 residues. The CDR3 bases are TGTGCCAGTCATGGACAGGGTCTCTCCTACGAGCAGTACTTC. Encoded protein: CASHGQGLSYEQYF.

This clone was picked up a small number of times. The chain carries TRBV3-1 (or the pseudogene TRBV3-2) and TRBJ2-7, with D possibly TRBD1 on 5 matching bases. The V and J ends lost 1 base and 7 bases respectively, with 11 bases between them. The CDR3 is 13 residues long. Per the germline V gene, CDR1 is LGHDT and CDR2 is YNNKEL (reference sequence). CDR3 bases: TGTGCCAGCAGCCAAGGGGGCTTGGGGGAGCAGTACTTC. Its translation: CASSQGGLGEQYF.

The chain carries TRBV11-2 and TRBJ2-2; D remains unclear. CDR1 and CDR2 from the germline V gene are SGHAT and FQNNGV. This CDR3 comprises 11 residues. The V end was cut by 7 bases, the J end by 3 bases, with 3 bases between. CDR3 region: CASTYTGELFF. The CDR3 bases are TGTGCCAGCACCTACACCGGGGAGCTGTTTTTT.

This chain links TRBV28 with TRBJ2-7; 7 nucleotides agree with TRBD1. CDR1 and CDR2 (germline): MDHEN, SYDVKM. Trimming took 2 bases from V and 8 from J; bases not matched to a gene: 3. The CDR3 contains 12 residues. CDR3 in DNA: TGTGCCAGCAGTTTAGTGGGACAGCAGCAGTACTTC. Its protein is CASSLVGQQQYF.

This sequence joins TRBV27 and TRBJ2-1; D is ambiguous. Per the germline V gene, CDR1 is MNHEY and CDR2 is SMNVEV (reference sequence). The V and J ends lost 4 bases and 9 bases respectively, with 10 bases between them. The CDR3 sequence is 12 residues long. The CDR3 DNA reads TGTGCCAGCAGTTCCCCGCGGCGTGAGCAGTTCTTC. Its translation: CASSSPRREQFF.

The chain employs TRBV14 and TRBJ2-7, with a tentative D call TRBD2 (7 bases). The CDR3 sequence is 19 residues long. V was clipped by 2 bases and J by 3 bases, with 26 bases between them. In germline, CDR1 is SGHDN, CDR2 FVKESK. CDR3 region: CASSQRTRGAPVSGYEQYF. The CDR3 DNA follows: TGTGCCAGCAGCCAACGGACACGGGGGGCCCCGGTTTCAGGCTACGAGCAGTACTTC.

This clone was found a few times. Other nucleotide sequences from this sample produce the same CDR3. V and J are TRBV27 and TRBJ2-7, with D possibly being TRBD2 (6 bases). Trimming removed 0 bases from V and 2 bases from J, with 8 bases in between. The CDR3 runs 14 residues. Germline lookup yields CDR1 MNHEY and CDR2 SMNVEV (reference sequence). The CDR3 protein is CASSLSASAYEQYF. The CDR3 nucleotides are TGTGCCAGCAGTTTATCCGCTAGCGCCTACGAGCAGTACTTC.

CDR3 sequence: CASSFGTGWYEQYF. CDR3 nucleotide sequence: TGTGCCAGCAGTTTTGGGACAGGGTGGTACGAGCAGTACTTC. The chain uses TRBV27 and TRBJ2-7; 9 nucleotides match TRBD1. CDR3 length equals 14 residues. The V gene end was trimmed by 3 bases and the J gene end by 4 bases; junction bases not matched to a gene: 4. From germline, CDR1 is MNHEY and CDR2 SMNVEV (reference sequence).

This chain joins TRBV25-1 and TRBJ1-5, with D possibly TRBD1 on 6 matching bases. The CDR3 spans 14 residues. The germline CDR1 and CDR2 sequences are MGHDK and SYGVNS. V lost 4 bases, J lost 7 bases, and 14 bases lay in between. CDR3 nucleotides: TGTGCCAGCAGTGGAGGGGGTTCGGGGCAGCCCCAGCATTTT. Its protein product is CASSGGGSGQPQHF.